This T cell receptor beta chain derives from a study of regulatory T cells in long-lasting Graves disease. Time point described: newly diagnosed GD, antithyroid drugs for less than 3 months. Following extraction of RNA from PBMCs, that RNA was used to make the TCR library. Doctors identified Graves' disease using the American Thyroid Association guidelines. Patients were from an endocrinology department in Xi'an, China. This clonotype was detected only a few times. Its antigen is as yet unknown. According to the study, TCR beta libraries were built with iRepertoire HTBI primers and CDR3-region Arm-PCR. One entry per CDR3 protein, called by TCRdb with MiXCR from the multiplex PCR reads. The sample lists roughly 410,000 distinct CDR3 sequences, 15% occurring once. V dropped 6 bases and J dropped 4 bases, with 17 bases sitting between them. CDR3 length: 14 amino acids. The V gene's germline CDR1 is DFQATT and CDR2 SNEGSKA (reference sequence).

Study-level points and caveats: Favored gene segments in persistent disease were TRBV28, TRBJ1-2 and TRBJ2-5.

These same data were also listed under a study on T cells in Graves' hyperthyroidism and ophthalmopathy. From that report: Diagnostic assessment was based on clinical symptoms, serum thyroxine and TRAb, thyroid ultrasound and orbital computed tomography.

The TCR comes from a woman between 40 and 55 years old with Graves disease. The V gene is TRBV20-1, the J gene TRBJ2-3; possible D gene TRBD2, 5 bases. The source was peripheral blood mononuclear cells (PBMCs), collected at new diagnosis, from a patient treated with antithyroid drugs. The CDR3 bases are TGCAGTGCCCTGTGGGGAGCTCCCCCAGATACGCAGTATTTT. Protein: CSALWGAPPDTQYF.